Following are 23 T cell receptor beta chains from one sample sequenced in a study of cytomegalovirus exposure and HLA in healthy donors. Primers included in the PCR were 60 Vbeta and 13 Jbeta primers. The table came from immunoSEQ multiplex PCR; TCRdb's copy has only in-frame clones and leaves some out. The table lists 90,000 to 130,000 clones, around 86% of them singletons, with 1.5% to 2% in the top ten. Sample: PBMCs. These TCRs come from a man between 40 and 49 years old in good health and CMV-seronegative.

Only one count was recorded for this clone. The J gene is TRBJ1-4, the V gene TRBV9; a possible D gene is TRBD1 (5 bases). Germline CDR1 reads SGDLS; CDR2 reads YYNGEE. The CDR3 covers 15 residues. Trimming removed 0 bases from V and 0 bases from J, with 6 bases in between. Here the CDR3 DNA reads TGTGCCAGCAGCGTAGGGGGGGCAACTAATGAAAAACTGTTTTTT. Encoded protein: CASSVGGATNEKLFF.

This chain connects TRBV4-1 to TRBJ2-7, with 12 bases fitting TRBD2. CDR3 length equals 15 residues. The germline V gene has CDR1 MGHRA and CDR2 YSYEKL. V gave up 4 bases and J gave up 4 bases; unmatched junction bases: 5. The CDR3 sequence is CASSLASGGEYEQYF. The CDR3, as DNA: TGCGCCAGCAGCCTCGCTAGCGGGGGGGAATACGAGCAGTACTTC.

The table lists this clone with a count of one. The chain employs TRBV27 and TRBJ1-2; D ambiguous. There are 13 residues in the CDR3. Germline CDR1 is MNHEY and CDR2 is SMNVEV (reference sequence). The V and J ends lost 5 bases and 0 bases respectively, with 7 bases between them. CDR3 protein: CASSPRANYGYTF. The CDR3 nucleotides read TGTGCCAGCAGTCCGCGAGCTAACTATGGCTACACCTTC.

This clone was observed a handful of times. J is TRBJ1-4 and V is TRBV6-1; 10 bases fit TRBD1. Germline CDR1 MNHNS, CDR2 SASEGT. The CDR3 has 16 amino acids. Germline trimming cut 1 base from V and 8 bases from J; bases unmatched to any gene: 7. The CDR3 coding sequence is TGTGCCAGCAGTGAAGTACCCGGGACAGGGGTAGAAAAACTGTTTTTT. Protein product: CASSEVPGTGVEKLFF.

This chain connects TRBV5-1 to TRBJ2-7; TRBD1 aligns across 7 bases. The germline CDR1 and CDR2 sequences are SGHRS and YFSETQ. This CDR3 region has 14 residues. V trimming: 2 bases; J trimming: 3 bases; junction bases outside the gene matches: 5. The CDR3 is CASSFGTEIYEQYF. The CDR3 nucleotides read TGCGCCAGCAGCTTCGGGACAGAGATCTACGAGCAGTACTTC. Full variable domain (outside the CDR3, taken from reference TRBV5-1 and TRBJ2-7): KAGVTQTPRYLIKTRGQQVTLSCSPISGHRSVSWYQQTPGQGLQFLFEYFSETQRNKGNFPGRFSGRQFSNSRSEMNVSTLELGDSALYLCASSFGTEIYEQYFGPGTRLTVT.

This sequence joins TRBV6-5 and TRBJ2-7, with TRBD2 identical over 7 bases. The germline CDR1 and CDR2 sequences are MNHEY and SVGAGI. Losses at the gene ends were 0 bases for V and 5 bases for J; bases not matched to a gene: 1. This CDR3 is built from 13 residues. CDR3 protein: CASSYSGGHEQYF. DNA of the CDR3: TGTGCCAGCAGTTACTCGGGAGGGCACGAGCAGTACTTC.

The J gene is TRBJ2-7, the V gene TRBV14, with a weak D call TRBD2 (5 bases). Germline V CDR1 and CDR2: SGHDN, FVKESK. Trimming shortened V by 4 bases and J by 3 bases, and 10 bases separated the two germline ends. The CDR3 loop spans 13 amino acids. The CDR3 protein is CASSLATNYEQYF. Here the CDR3 DNA reads TGTGCCAGCAGCCTAGCGACAAACTACGAGCAGTACTTC.

The rearrangement uses TRBV27 and TRBJ1-1; D remains ambiguous. The CDR3 is made up of 14 amino acids. V shed 6 bases and J shed 5 bases, with 16 bases lying between them. Germline CDR1 reads MNHEY; CDR2 reads SMNVEV (reference sequence). CDR3 loop: CASRFSVSQTEAFF. DNA for the CDR3: TGTGCCAGCAGATTTTCCGTGAGCCAAACTGAAGCTTTCTTT.

The gene calls are TRBV5-1 and TRBJ1-2, with 10 bases lining up with TRBD1. CDR3 size: 16 residues. The germline V gene has CDR1 SGHRS and CDR2 YFSETQ. Trimming removed 0 bases from V and 3 bases from J; junction bases left unmatched: 5. CDR3 amino acids: CASSLEATGGYYGYTF. CDR3 DNA sequence: TGCGCCAGCAGCTTGGAGGCGACAGGGGGCTACTATGGCTACACCTTC.

V gene TRBV7-9 combines with J gene TRBJ1-5, with 7 bases identical to TRBD1. CDR3 size: 16 residues. Trimming took 5 bases from V and 2 from J; bases not matched to a gene: 9. CDR1 SEHNR and CDR2 FQNEAQ come from the germline V gene (reference sequence). In DNA, the CDR3 is TGTGCCAGCAGCCCCACAGGGGCGGAGGGCAATCAGCCCCAGCATTTT. This gives the protein CASSPTGAEGNQPQHF.

V usage is TRBV2 and J usage is TRBJ2-2, with TRBD2 as a possible D gene (6 bases). CDR3 size: 16 residues. The V gene's germline CDR1 is SNHLY and CDR2 FYNNEI. The germline V and J ends were trimmed by 7 bases and 0 bases, with 15 bases remaining between them. CDR3 amino acids: CASKLRTTPNTGELFF. The CDR3, as DNA: TGTGCCAGCAAATTACGGACTACTCCGAACACCGGGGAGCTGTTTTTT. The whole variable domain, filled in from reference TRBV2 and TRBJ2-2, reads EPEVTQTPSHQVTQMGQEVILRCVPISNHLYFYWYRQILGQKVEFLVSFYNNEISEKSEIFDDQFSVERPDGSNFTLKIRSTKLEDSAMYFCASKLRTTPNTGELFFGEGSRLTVL.

CDR3 nucleotide sequence: TGTGCCAGTAGTGACAGGGCATATAATTCACCCCTCCACTTT. Translation gives CASSDRAYNSPLHF. The V gene is TRBV19, the J gene TRBJ1-6; 7 nucleotides match TRBD1. Looked up from germline, CDR1 is LNHDA and CDR2 is SQIVND (reference sequence). Unmatched junction bases numbered 2, after V lost 5 bases and J lost 4 bases. CDR3 length: 14 residues. The entire variable domain, with the rest obtained from reference TRBV19 and TRBJ1-6, is as follows: DGGITQSPKYLFRKEGQNVTLSCEQNLNHDAMYWYRQDPGQGLRLIYYSQIVNDFQKGDIAEGYSVSREKKESFPLTVTSAQKNPTAFYLCASSDRAYNSPLHFGNGTRLTVT.

This clone was observed once. The CDR3 coding sequence is TGTGCCAGCAGTGAGAGGCTCGGGAGACTGGAATATGGCTACACCTTC. Its protein is CASSERLGRLEYGYTF. The chain uses TRBV2 and TRBJ1-2, with D unresolved. The V gene lost 3 bases and the J gene lost 5 bases, with 19 bases spanning the gap. This CDR3 region has 16 residues. Looked up from germline, CDR1 is SNHLY and CDR2 is FYNNEI.

The chain carries TRBV6-5 and TRBJ2-3, with TRBD2 matching 7 bases. Germline V CDR1 and CDR2: MNHEY, SVGAGI. This CDR3 spans 12 amino acids. V dropped 5 bases and J dropped 6; count of bases not matched to a gene: 2. The CDR3 DNA sequence: TGTGCCAGCAGTGTGGGGGGGGATACGCAGTATTTT. It specifies CASSVGGDTQYF.

This clone turned up a few times. The V call is TRBV5-6, the J call TRBJ2-6; 8 nucleotides agree with TRBD1. V dropped 5 bases and J dropped 3; count of bases not matched to a gene: 7. The germline V gene has CDR1 SGHDT and CDR2 YYEEEE. The CDR3 contains 16 residues. CDR3 residues: CASRQQGAGGANVLTF. The CDR3 nucleotides are TGTGCCAGCAGACAGCAGGGGGCGGGTGGGGCCAACGTCCTGACTTTC.

The chain joins TRBV4-1 to TRBJ1-1; 9 bases are shared with TRBD1. J lost 3 bases, V lost 2 bases, and 10 bases had no gene match. Germline values: CDR1 MGHRA, CDR2 YSYEKL. This CDR3 contains 17 residues. In nucleotides, the CDR3 is TGCGCCAGCAGCCAAAAAGGACAGGGGTTGGTTGACACTGAAGCTTTCTTT. It yields the protein CASSQKGQGLVDTEAFF.

Only one count was recorded for this clone. The gene calls are TRBV9 and TRBJ1-2, with unresolved D. Germline CDR1 SGDLS, CDR2 YYNGEE. Trimming pared 5 bases from V and 5 bases from J, leaving 13 bases between. CDR3 length: 13 residues. The CDR3 DNA reads as TGTGCCAGCAGTGCCGGGGAGACTTATGGCTACACCTTC. Translating it yields CASSAGETYGYTF.

The chain combines TRBV5-1 with TRBJ2-2, with 10 bases aligning to TRBD1. Germline V CDR1 and CDR2: SGHRS, YFSETQ. The V segment lost 3 bases and the J segment 2 bases; nucleotides outside the gene matches: 4. The CDR3 has 16 amino acids. In nucleotides, the CDR3 is TGCGCCAGCAGCTGGGGGACAGGGGTAAACACCGGGGAGCTGTTTTTT. Amino acids: CASSWGTGVNTGELFF.

This clone has a handful of counts. This rearrangement joins TRBV7-9 to TRBJ2-6; D might be TRBD1 (6 bases). The CDR3 contains 13 residues. In germline, CDR1 is SEHNR, CDR2 FQNEAQ (reference sequence). Trimming took off 7 bases at V and 4 bases at J, with 8 bases between the two ends. The CDR3 bases are TGTGCCAGCACCCAGGGGGGGGCCAACGTCCTGACTTTC. Translating it yields CASTQGGANVLTF.

The rearrangement uses TRBV5-4 and TRBJ1-4; 8 bases map to TRBD1. The germline V gene has CDR1 SGHNT and CDR2 YYREEE (reference sequence). The V segment lost 0 bases and the J segment 7 bases; nucleotides outside the gene matches: 8. The length of the CDR3 is 16 residues. The CDR3 nucleotides are TGTGCCAGCAGCTTGGGGCTACAGGGGGATCGTGAAAAACTGTTTTTT. Translating gives CASSLGLQGDREKLFF.

This clone was observed a single time. The V call is TRBV10-3, the J call TRBJ2-7; 11 bases line up with TRBD2. The CDR3 runs to 15 residues. Germline V gene data show CDR1 as ENHRY and CDR2 as SYGVKD. The junction had 5 bases not matched to a gene; V was cut back by 6 bases and J by 1 base. The CDR3 is CAISTTSGGSYEQYF. The CDR3 region has the DNA TGTGCCATCAGCACTACTAGCGGGGGATCCTACGAGCAGTACTTC.

The chain has TRBV2 and TRBJ1-1; TRBD1 might be the D (5 bases). CDR3 size: 13 residues. Per the germline V gene, CDR1 is SNHLY and CDR2 is FYNNEI. Trimming took off 3 bases at V and 5 bases at J, with 10 bases between the two ends. The CDR3 DNA reads TGTGCCAGCAGTGACAGGGTAAGGACTGAAGCTTTCTTT. Translating gives CASSDRVRTEAFF.

The chain carries TRBV7-9 and TRBJ2-5; 10 bases fit TRBD2. The germline CDR1 and CDR2 sequences are SEHNR and FQNEAQ (reference sequence). The V segment lost 1 base and the J segment 5 bases; nucleotides outside the gene matches: 1. The CDR3 sequence is 14 residues long. The CDR3 spells CASSLEGLAETQYF. In DNA form, the CDR3 reads TGTGCCAGCAGCTTAGAGGGACTAGCGGAGACCCAGTACTTC.